This is a list of T cell receptor beta chains from one sample in a study of T cell responses to AZD1222 COVID-19 vaccine. Clones were sequenced by immunoSEQ multiplex PCR, and TCRdb holds only the in-frame ones, with some missing. The table lists some 190,000 clones, roughly 92% of them singletons. The source material was peripheral blood, sampled on day 0 of AZD1222 vaccination. Receptors were obtained from an adult in good health. The CDR3 runs from the conserved cysteine through the conserved F or W. Expanded clones are given a class, and other clones once, few, many or no size at all.

J | V | size | length | CDR3
TRBJ2-1 | TRBV11-2 | NA | 15 | CASSRAGTSGGEQFF
TRBJ2-1 | TRBV7-8 | NA | 16 | CASSHARGILYNEQFF
TRBJ1-2 | TRBV28 | NA | 18 | CASSSHAAGTGLDYGYTF
TRBJ1-2 | TRBV27 | NA | 13 | CASSPTGTYGYTF
TRBJ1-6 | TRBV2 | NA | 13 | CARQSSYNSPLHF
TRBJ2-2 | TRBV14 | NA | 15 | CASSQVGGETGELFF
TRBJ1-1 | TRBV5-4 | NA | 15 | CASRERGIMNTEAFF
TRBJ1-5 | TRBV10-3 | NA | 17 | CAISESTGVLDNQPQHF
TRBJ1-5 | TRBV18 | NA | 13 | CASSPGNNQPQHF
TRBJ1-5 | TRBV28 | NA | 13 | CASSLYGNQPQHF
TRBJ2-1 | TRBV24-1 | NA | 15 | CATSDPGTGNNEQFF
TRBJ1-2 | TRBV4-1 | NA | 13 | CASSHPGGDGYTF
TRBJ1-2 | TRBV5-1 | few | 14 | CASSFQDVTYGYTF
TRBJ1-5 | TRBV2 | NA | 16 | CASSSPTGVGNQPQHF
TRBJ2-3 | TRBV6-5 | NA | 15 | CASSSPYLSTDTQYF
TRBJ1-2 | TRBV11-3 | NA | 12 | CASSPPYNGYTF
TRBJ1-5 | TRBV2 | NA | 13 | CASSEGSNQPQHF
TRBJ1-3 | TRBV18 | NA | 16 | CASSPMDAVSGNTIYF
TRBJ2-1 | TRBV4-1 | NA | 15 | CASSQGDRGWNEQFF
TRBJ1-2 | TRBV10-3 | NA | 14 | CAISESGQLYGYTF
TRBJ1-1 | TRBV6-5 | NA | 16 | CASSLGHLRLNTEAFF
TRBJ2-1 | TRBV7-9 | NA | 15 | CASSLAWGQTNEQFF
TRBJ1-2 | TRBV6-1 | NA | 16 | CASSEAHGTTSWGYTF
TRBJ1-2 | TRBV9 | NA | 13 | CASSVTGADGYTF
TRBJ2-2 | TRBV6-5 | NA | 15 | CASSRQGSNTGELFF
TRBJ1-1 | TRBV18 | NA | 14 | CASSPRQPNTEAFF
TRBJ2-3 | TRBV5-1 | NA | 15 | CASIVLRGRSDTQYF
TRBJ2-5 | TRBV7-2 | NA | 16 | CASSLIAGGFLETQYF
TRBJ1-5 | TRBV29-1 | NA | 14 | CSVGTGYSNQPQHF
TRBJ2-3 | TRBV7-2 | NA | 13 | CASSLNRQNTQYF